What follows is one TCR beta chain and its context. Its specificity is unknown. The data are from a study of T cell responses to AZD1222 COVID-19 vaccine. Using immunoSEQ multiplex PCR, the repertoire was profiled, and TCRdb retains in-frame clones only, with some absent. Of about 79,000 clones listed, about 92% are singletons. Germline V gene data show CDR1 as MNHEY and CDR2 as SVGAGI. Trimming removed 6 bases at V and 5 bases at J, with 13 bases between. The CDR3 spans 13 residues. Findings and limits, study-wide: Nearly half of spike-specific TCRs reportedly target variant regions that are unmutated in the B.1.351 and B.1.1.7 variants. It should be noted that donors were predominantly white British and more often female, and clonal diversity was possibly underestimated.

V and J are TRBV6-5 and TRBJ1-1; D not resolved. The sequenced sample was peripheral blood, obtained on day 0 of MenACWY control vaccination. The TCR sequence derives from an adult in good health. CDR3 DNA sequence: TGTGCCAGCAGAGAGCCGGCGGGTACTGAAGCTTTCTTT. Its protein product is CASREPAGTEAFF.